A selection of T cell receptor beta chains follows, all from one sample in a study of blood T cell repertoires in COVID-19. Method: immunoSEQ multiplex PCR; TCRdb's copy keeps in-frame clones and lacks some. The sample lists 190,000 or so clones; around 88% were seen once. The material sequenced was PBMCs or T cells enriched from blood (not recorded which). Receptors originate from a woman in her thirties who had been exposed to COVID-19. Both conserved end residues are part of each CDR3.

v_gene	j_gene	CDR3aa
TRBV5-6	TRBJ1-1	CASSFGGMTEAFF
TRBV24-1	TRBJ2-1	CATSGEGDRGQNEQFF
TRBV5-1	TRBJ2-5	CASSLWGESARETQYF
TRBV5-4	TRBJ1-3	CASSIQGGNTIYF
TRBV9	TRBJ2-2	CASSVTGGFGELFF
TRBV24-1	TRBJ2-5	CATSDWSGAAQETQYF
TRBV10-3	TRBJ1-1	CAISVEGAGTEAFF
TRBV5-1	TRBJ1-3	CASSPANRAGNTIYF
TRBV9	TRBJ2-5	CASSVSADRAQETQYF
TRBV5-4	TRBJ2-7	CASSFNYEQYF
TRBV5-8	TRBJ2-2	CASRRPNTGELFF